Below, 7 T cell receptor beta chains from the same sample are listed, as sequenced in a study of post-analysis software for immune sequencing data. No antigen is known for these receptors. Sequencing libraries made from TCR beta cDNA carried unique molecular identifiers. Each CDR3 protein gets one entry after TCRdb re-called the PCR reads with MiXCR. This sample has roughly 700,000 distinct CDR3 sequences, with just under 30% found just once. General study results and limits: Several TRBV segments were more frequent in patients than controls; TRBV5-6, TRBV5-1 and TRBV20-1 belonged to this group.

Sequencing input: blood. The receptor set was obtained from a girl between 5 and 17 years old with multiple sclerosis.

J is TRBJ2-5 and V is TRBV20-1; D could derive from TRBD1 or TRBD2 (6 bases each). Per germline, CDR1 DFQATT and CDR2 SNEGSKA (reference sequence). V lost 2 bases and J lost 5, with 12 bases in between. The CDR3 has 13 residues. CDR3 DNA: TGCAGTGCTAGAAGAGGGGGGCCTGAGACCCAGTACTTC. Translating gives CSARRGGPETQYF.

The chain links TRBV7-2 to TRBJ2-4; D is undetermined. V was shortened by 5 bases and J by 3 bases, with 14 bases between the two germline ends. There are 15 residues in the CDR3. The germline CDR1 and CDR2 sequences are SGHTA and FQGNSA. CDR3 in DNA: TGTGCCAGCAGCCGCGACCCCGCTGGCAAAAACATTCAGTACTTC. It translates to CASSRDPAGKNIQYF. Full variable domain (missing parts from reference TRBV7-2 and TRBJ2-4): GAGVSQSPSNKVTEKGKDVELRCDPISGHTALYWYRQSLGQGLEFLIYFQGNSAPDKSGLPSDRFSAERTGGSVSTLTIQRTQQEDSAVYLCASSRDPAGKNIQYFGAGTRLSVL.

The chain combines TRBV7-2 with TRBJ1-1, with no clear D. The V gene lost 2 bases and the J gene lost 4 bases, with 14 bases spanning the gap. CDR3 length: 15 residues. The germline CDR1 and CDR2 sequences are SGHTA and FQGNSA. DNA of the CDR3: TGTGCCAGCAGCTTATCAGCCGGTCCGGGCACTGAAGCTTTCTTT. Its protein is CASSLSAGPGTEAFF.

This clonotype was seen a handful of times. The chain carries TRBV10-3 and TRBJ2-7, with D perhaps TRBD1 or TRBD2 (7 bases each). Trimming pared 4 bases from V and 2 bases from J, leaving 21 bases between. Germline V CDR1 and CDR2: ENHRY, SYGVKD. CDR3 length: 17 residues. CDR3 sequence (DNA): TGTGCCATCAGTGGACGAGCGGGACAGAGGGGAACCTACGAGCAGTACTTC. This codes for CAISGRAGQRGTYEQYF.

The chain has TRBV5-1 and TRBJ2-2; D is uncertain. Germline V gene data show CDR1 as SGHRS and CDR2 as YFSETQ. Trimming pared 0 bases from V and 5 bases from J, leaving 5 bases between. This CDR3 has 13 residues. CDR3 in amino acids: CASSLESTGELFF. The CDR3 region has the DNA TGCGCCAGCAGCTTGGAGTCGACCGGGGAGCTGTTTTTT.

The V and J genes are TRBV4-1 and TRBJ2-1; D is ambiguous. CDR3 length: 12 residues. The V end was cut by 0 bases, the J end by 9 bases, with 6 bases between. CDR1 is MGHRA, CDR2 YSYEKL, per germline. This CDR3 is CASSQDRAEQFF. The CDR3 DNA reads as TGCGCCAGCAGCCAAGATCGTGCTGAGCAGTTCTTC.

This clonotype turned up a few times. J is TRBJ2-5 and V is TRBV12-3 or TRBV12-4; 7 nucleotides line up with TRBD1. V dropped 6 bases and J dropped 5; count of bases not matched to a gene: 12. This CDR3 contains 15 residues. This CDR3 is CASSRGGGERETQYF. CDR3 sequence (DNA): TGTGCCAGCAGCAGAGGGGGCGGAGAACGGGAGACCCAGTACTTC.